One sample yielded the 12 T cell receptor beta chains listed below, sequenced in a study of Ad26.COV2.S vaccination and SARS-CoV-2 variants. The data were produced by immunoSEQ multiplex PCR, yet TCRdb's version contains in-frame clones alone and is incomplete. The sample contains 350,000 to 500,000 clones, nearly 90% of which appear only once. Treatment described: roughly 19 received Ad26.COV2.S at low or high dose, single or two shots; about 5 received placebo; per-sample allocation not given. Specimens were obtained on day 63 following the first vaccine or placebo injection. The sample was peripheral blood, taken in a trial of Ad26.COV2.S vaccine versus placebo. These receptors all come from a person aged 18-65 years who received the Ad26.COV2.S COVID-19 vaccine or a placebo.

This chain joins TRBV7-9 and TRBJ2-7, with a weak D call TRBD2 (6 bases). V gave up 0 bases and J gave up 5 bases, with 23 bases separating them. Germline CDR1 reads SEHNR; CDR2 reads FQNEAQ (reference sequence). The CDR3 contains 18 residues. The CDR3 DNA follows: TGTGCCAGCAGCTTAGCGGTGTACGGACTGGACTATTCCAACGAGCAGTACGTC. Its protein product is CASSLAVYGLDYSNEQYV.

This chain joins TRBV7-3 and TRBJ2-3; possible D gene TRBD1, 5 bases. Between the trimmed V and J ends, which lost 5 bases and 4 bases, there was a span of 10 bases. The germline CDR1 and CDR2 sequences are SGHTA and FQGTGA. The CDR3 is 13 residues long. CDR3 loop: CASSPLGADTQYF. CDR3 bases: TGTGCCAGCAGCCCTCTAGGGGCAGATACGCAGTATTTT.

This clone has just a few counts. The rearrangement uses TRBV5-1 and TRBJ2-7; TRBD1 matches 8 bases. Trimming removed 4 bases from V and 4 bases from J; junction bases left unmatched: 7. CDR3 length: 14 residues. Germline lookup yields CDR1 SGHRS and CDR2 YFSETQ. The CDR3 region has the DNA TGCGCCAGCAGCCAAGGACAGGGTCGGTACGAGCAGTACTTC. Protein: CASSQGQGRYEQYF.

The chain recombines TRBV3-1 (or the pseudogene TRBV3-2) with TRBJ1-3; possibly TRBD1 for D (6 bases). Trimming shortened V by 1 base and J by 1 base, and 8 bases separated the two germline ends. Germline assignment: CDR1 LGHDT and CDR2 YNNKEL (reference sequence). The CDR3 is made up of 15 amino acids. Here the CDR3 DNA reads TGTGCCAGCAGCCAAGTCGGACAGTCTGGAAACACCATATATTTT. Its translation is CASSQVGQSGNTIYF.

The chain has TRBV11-2 and TRBJ2-7; the D is unclear. Trimming took off 2 bases at V and 7 bases at J, with 12 bases between the two ends. CDR1 is SGHAT and CDR2 is FQNNGV in the germline V gene. The CDR3 loop spans 13 amino acids. The CDR3 here is CASSLMKMGEQYV. CDR3 in DNA: TGTGCCAGCAGCTTAATGAAAATGGGAGAGCAGTACGTC.

The J gene is TRBJ2-3, the V gene TRBV3-1 (or the pseudogene TRBV3-2), with TRBD2 identical over 10 bases. Trimming cost V 1 base and J 4 bases; bases outside gene matches: 11. Germline loops: CDR1 LGHDT, CDR2 YNNKEL (reference sequence). This CDR3 is built from 18 residues. The CDR3 nucleotides are TGTGCCAGCAGCCAAGGGTTCTCTAGCGGGAGTTGGGCAGATACGCAGTATTTT. This translates into CASSQGFSSGSWADTQYF.

This clone has a single count. The rearrangement links TRBV19 to TRBJ2-5; D unclear. CDR3 length: 14 amino acids. CDR1 is LNHDA and CDR2 is SQIVND in the germline V gene (reference sequence). Deletions cut 1 base from V and 4 bases from J, with 10 bases between. CDR3 nucleotide sequence: TGTGCCAGTAGTATAGCGCAAGGCGGAGAGACCCAGTACTTC. Protein product: CASSIAQGGETQYF.

The V call is TRBV7-2, the J call TRBJ2-3, with 7 bases that match TRBD2. V lost 1 base, J lost 1 base, and 2 bases stayed unmatched. CDR1 is SGHTA and CDR2 is FQGNSA in the germline V gene. The CDR3 is 15 residues long. The CDR3 is CASSLVLAGTDTQYF. In DNA form, the CDR3 reads TGTGCCAGCAGCTTAGTTCTAGCGGGCACAGATACGCAGTATTTT.

J is TRBJ2-5 and V is TRBV24-1; TRBD1 matches at 10 bases. Germline V lookup: CDR1 KGHDR, CDR2 SFDVKD. The CDR3 consists of 17 residues. Germline trimming cut 6 bases from V and 4 bases from J; bases unmatched to any gene: 13. The CDR3 protein is CATSPKNDRGLGETQYF. CDR3 DNA: TGTGCCACCAGTCCTAAGAATGACAGGGGGCTGGGAGAGACCCAGTACTTC.

This chain links TRBV30 with TRBJ2-2, with 7 bases that match TRBD1. CDR1 GTSNPN and CDR2 SVGIG come from the germline V gene (reference sequence). There are 20 residues in the CDR3. With V trimmed by 1 base and J by 1 base, 18 bases remained unmatched. The CDR3 protein is CAWSAYRGWTGRGNTGELFF. CDR3 coding DNA: TGTGCCTGGAGTGCCTACCGGGGATGGACAGGTCGTGGGAACACCGGGGAGCTGTTTTTT.

The CDR3 loop is CASSGLAGPTDTQYF. CDR3 DNA sequence: TGCGCCAGCAGCGGACTAGCGGGGCCCACAGATACGCAGTATTTT. The V gene is TRBV5-1, the J gene TRBJ2-3, with 12 bases lining up with TRBD2. The trim removed 4 bases at V and 2 bases at J, leaving 2 bases unmatched. Germline CDR1 is SGHRS and CDR2 is YFSETQ. The CDR3 extends over 15 amino acids.

The V gene is TRBV7-2, the J gene TRBJ1-1, with TRBD1 as a possible D gene (6 bases). CDR1 is SGHTA and CDR2 is FQGNSA in the germline V gene. The CDR3 contains 18 residues. V lost 2 bases, J lost 0 bases, and 19 bases lay in between. The CDR3 coding sequence is TGTGCCAGCAGCTTATTAGTAGGACGGACAGACATGAACACTGAAGCTTTCTTT. Translation: CASSLLVGRTDMNTEAFF.